Following are 8 T cell receptor beta chains from one sample sequenced in a study of shared clonotypes between healthy human individuals. Cells designated naive CD8 were CD45RO-negative and were positively selected for CCR7, with terminally differentiated effector memory CD45RA+ cells excluded. The table came from immunoSEQ multiplex PCR; TCRdb's copy has only in-frame clones and leaves some out. Here the sample spans about 1.9 million clones, roughly 95% being singletons. The sample comprised naive CD8+ T cells from PBMCs. The receptors come from a man aged 18 to 29 in good health. Some clones in this sample may be carry-over from other donors' samples.

The genes are TRBV9 and TRBJ1-2; D is undetermined. Germline V lookup: CDR1 SGDLS, CDR2 YYNGEE. Trimming shortened V by 0 bases and J by 2 bases, and 8 bases separated the two germline ends. The CDR3 has 14 residues. The CDR3 nucleotides are TGTGCCAGCAGCGTAGATCACCTAAACTATGGCTACACCTTC. Translated, it gives CASSVDHLNYGYTF. Using reference TRBV9 and TRBJ1-2 for the parts outside the CDR3, the full variable domain is DSGVTQTPKHLITATGQRVTLRCSPRSGDLSVYWYQQSLDQGLQFLIQYYNGEERAKGNILERFSAQQFPDLHSELNLSSLELGDSALYFCASSVDHLNYGYTFGSGTRLTVV.

The chain joins TRBV11-2 to TRBJ2-2; unclear D gene. The CDR3 loop spans 14 amino acids. Looked up from germline, CDR1 is SGHAT and CDR2 is FQNNGV. With 0 bases removed from V and 2 bases from J, the gap between germline ends came to 4 bases. This CDR3 is CASSLERNTGELFF. CDR3 DNA sequence: TGTGCCAGCAGCTTAGAGAGAAACACCGGGGAGCTGTTTTTT.

The chain couples TRBV2 to TRBJ2-5; D tentatively fits TRBD1 or TRBD2 (5 bases each). V was pared by 8 bases and J by 5 bases, with 24 bases between. Germline assignment: CDR1 SNHLY and CDR2 FYNNEI. The CDR3 sequence is 16 residues long. CDR3 nucleotide sequence: TGTGCCAGCCGGGGCAAGGACCCAACCAGAAGGGAGACCCAGTACTTC. Translated: CASRGKDPTRRETQYF.

The V gene is TRBV5-6, the J gene TRBJ1-5; 7 nucleotides align to TRBD1. With 5 bases clipped from V and 4 bases from J, the junction kept 9 bases outside the gene matches. This CDR3 has 15 amino acids. The germline gives CDR1 SGHDT, CDR2 YYEEEE. In DNA, the CDR3 is TGTGCCAGCAGTCGAGGGACAGCGTCAAATCAGCCCCAGCATTTT. It encodes CASSRGTASNQPQHF.

This clone was found a few times. Other DNA sequences in this sample translate to the same CDR3. This rearrangement joins TRBV5-4 to TRBJ1-1; no clear D gene. The CDR3 contains 12 residues. The germline V gene encodes CDR1 SGHNT and CDR2 YYREEE (reference sequence). V was trimmed by 2 bases and J by 5 bases, leaving 7 bases between them. For the CDR3, the DNA is TGTGCCAGCAGCTTTGCCGGGACTGAAGCTTTCTTT. It specifies CASSFAGTEAFF.

J is TRBJ1-1 and V is TRBV13; D remains ambiguous. V lost 0 bases to trimming and J lost 6 bases, with 14 bases between them. From germline, CDR1 is PRHDT and CDR2 FYEKMQ (reference sequence). This CDR3 has 15 amino acids. DNA for the CDR3: TGTGCCAGCAGCTTAGGCGTCCTGGTTGGGGCTGAAGCTTTCTTT. It encodes CASSLGVLVGAEAFF.

This sequence joins TRBV15 and TRBJ2-5; possible D gene TRBD2, 6 bases. V lost 0 bases, J lost 3 bases, and 20 bases lay in between. Germline lookup yields CDR1 LNHNV and CDR2 YYDKDF (reference sequence). The CDR3 covers 18 residues. CDR3 region: CATSRDRKRLAAKETQYF. DNA of the CDR3: TGTGCCACCAGCAGAGATCGTAAAAGGTTAGCGGCTAAAGAGACCCAGTACTTC. Supplemented by reference TRBV15 and TRBJ2-5, the full variable domain reads DAMVIQNPRYQVTQFGKPVTLSCSQTLNHNVMYWYQQKSSQAPKLLFHYYDKDFNNEADTPDNFQSRRPNTSFCFLDIRSPGLGDTAMYLCATSRDRKRLAAKETQYFGPGTRLLVL.

The rearrangement uses TRBV28 and TRBJ2-1; TRBD2 is a possible D gene (5 bases). This CDR3 comprises 19 residues. The V gene's germline CDR1 is MDHEN and CDR2 SYDVKM. V lost 2 bases to trimming and J lost 2 bases, with 22 bases between them. The CDR3 nucleotides are TGTGCCAGCAGTTTAGGTCTAGCTAGCCCTAGACCACCCTACAATGAGCAGTTCTTC. Translating gives CASSLGLASPRPPYNEQFF.